This T cell receptor (beta chain) came from a study of blood T cell repertoires in COVID-19. Study background: Both acute and convalescent COVID-19 samples were obtained from the United States, Italy and Spain. PBMCs, B-cell-depleted T cells, or T cells provided the cDNA or gDNA that made up the material.

This CDR3 has 15 amino acids. From germline, CDR1 is SEHNR and CDR2 FQNEAQ (reference sequence). Trimming at V came to 5 bases and at J to 4 bases, leaving 5 bases not matched to a gene. The table came from immunoSEQ multiplex PCR; TCRdb's copy has only in-frame clones and leaves some out. The data show 95,000 to 150,000 clones, about 77% seen once. The sequenced sample consisted of peripheral blood. The receptor was isolated from a human donor in a cohort sampled during active COVID-19. The chain couples TRBV7-9 to TRBJ2-5; the match to TRBD1 covers 12 bases. CDR3 bases: TGTGCCAGCAGCCAGGGACAGGGGGCTTCAGAGACCCAGTACTTC. Translated, it gives CASSQGQGASETQYF.